The T cell receptor beta chain under discussion was sequenced for a study of CD8 T cells in Susac syndrome. Study details: Patients with Susac syndrome were therapy-naive, taking corticosteroids, with some also receiving intravenous immunoglobulin, or taking intravenous immunoglobulin alone at the time their blood was drawn.

CD8+ and CD4+ T cells from blood underwent TCR beta sequencing. The CDR3 length is 15 residues. V lost 3 bases, J lost 2 bases, and 11 bases lay in between. The germline V gene has CDR1 KGHSH and CDR2 LQKENI. Whole-study findings and limits: The CD4+ T cell repertoires in Susac syndrome were not clonally expanded.

In regard to this clonotype: Its antigen remains unknown.

It was with random hexamers that roughly 0.45 to 1 ug RNA was reverse transcribed. TCRdb analysed the immunoSEQ multiplex PCR reads with MiXCR anew, one entry per CDR3 protein. This table has more than 110,000 distinct CDR3 sequences, 95% appearing once. The sequencing input was CD4+ T cells from PBMCs. This TCR was sampled from a human donor with Susac syndrome. The genes are TRBV18 and TRBJ2-1; D perhaps matches TRBD2 (6 bases). The CDR3 nucleotides read TGTGCCAGCTCACCCCGGGACTCAACCTACAATGAGCAGTTCTTC. It yields the protein CASSPRDSTYNEQFF.